This TCR beta chain comes out of a study of type 1 regulatory T cells. General study results and limits: Tr1 cells had a more restricted TCR repertoire than non-Tr1 cells.

The ends were cut back, 4 bases at V and 7 bases at J, with 12 bases in the middle. The germline CDR1 and CDR2 sequences are MNHNS and SASEGT. The CDR3 contains 13 residues. This clonotype was found a few times. The antigen is not known. TCRdb reprocessed the reads via MiXCR and lists one record per CDR3 protein. This table holds about 62,000 distinct CDR3 sequences, less than 70% found once. The sequencing sample was made of cultured non-Tr1 T cells, either the whole culture or a sorted T cell fraction (not recorded which). The V call is TRBV6-1, the J call TRBJ2-3; D is ambiguous. This TCR was recovered from a human donor in good health. For the CDR3, the DNA is TGTGCCAGCAGTGGTGGCAGTCTCTATACGCAGTATTTT. It encodes CASSGGSLYTQYF.